This is a list of T cell receptor beta chains from one sample in a study of identical twins. TCRdb reprocessed the 5' RACE reads with MiXCR, giving one entry per CDR3 protein. The sample holds about 790,000 distinct CDR3 sequences, about 20% seen once. This sample was also put to use in a study of T cells expressing NK-cell markers.

The sample consisted of PBMCs. All receptors come from a woman under 30 in good health. The CDR3 runs from the conserved cysteine through the conserved F or W. A D gene is named only where the DNA matches it firmly. For some rows the clone size is stated as once, few or many, or as a class when expanded; others skip it.

d_gene: .; abundance: .; j_gene: TRBJ2-1; v_gene: TRBV18; len: 15; CDR3aa: CASSPLQVVYNEQFF; CDR3nt: TGTGCCAGCTCACCCCTTCAGGTTGTCTACAATGAGCAGTTCTTC
d_gene: .; abundance: .; j_gene: TRBJ2-3; v_gene: TRBV27; len: 15; CDR3aa: CASSLGPVVTDTQYF; CDR3nt: TGTGCCAGCAGTTTAGGACCCGTCGTCACAGATACGCAGTATTTT
d_gene: .; abundance: .; j_gene: TRBJ1-1; v_gene: TRBV12-3/TRBV12-4; len: 11; CDR3aa: CASSRGIEAFF; CDR3nt: TGTGCCAGCAGCCGAGGTATTGAAGCTTTCTTT
d_gene: .; abundance: few; j_gene: TRBJ2-7; v_gene: TRBV3-1; len: 14; CDR3aa: CASTGGVGGREQYF; CDR3nt: TGTGCCAGCACCGGCGGGGTAGGGGGTCGCGAGCAGTACTTC
d_gene: .; abundance: few; j_gene: TRBJ2-7; v_gene: TRBV3-1; len: 13; CDR3aa: CASRMGSAYEQYF; CDR3nt: TGTGCCAGCAGGATGGGATCAGCCTACGAGCAGTACTTC
d_gene: .; abundance: .; j_gene: TRBJ1-2; v_gene: TRBV7-3; len: 13; CDR3aa: CASILSRDYGYTF; CDR3nt: TGTGCCAGCATCTTAAGCAGGGACTATGGCTACACCTTC
d_gene: .; abundance: .; j_gene: TRBJ2-1; v_gene: TRBV7-2; len: 15; CDR3aa: CASSPPGLPYGEQFF; CDR3nt: TGTGCCAGCAGCCCACCAGGGCTGCCGTACGGTGAGCAGTTCTTC
d_gene: TRBD2; abundance: few; j_gene: TRBJ2-5; v_gene: TRBV20-1; len: 14; CDR3aa: CSASRGETLETQYF; CDR3nt: TGCAGTGCTAGTCGGGGGGAGACCTTGGAGACCCAGTACTTC
d_gene: .; abundance: .; j_gene: TRBJ1-1; v_gene: TRBV12-3/TRBV12-4; len: 12; CDR3aa: CASSSRTLLAFF; CDR3nt: TGTGCCAGCAGTTCCAGGACCCTCTTAGCTTTCTTT
d_gene: TRBD2; abundance: .; j_gene: TRBJ2-7; v_gene: TRBV20-1; len: 19; CDR3aa: CSARDWGLAGESGSYEQYF; CDR3nt: TGCAGTGCTAGAGATTGGGGACTAGCGGGAGAGTCTGGCTCCTACGAGCAGTACTTC
d_gene: .; abundance: once; j_gene: TRBJ2-3; v_gene: TRBV7-8; len: 18; CDR3aa: CASSLRFPAGTTSDTQYF; CDR3nt: TGTGCCAGCAGCTTACGGTTTCCGGCGGGGACCACCTCAGATACGCAGTATTTT
d_gene: TRBD1; abundance: .; j_gene: TRBJ2-7; v_gene: TRBV20-1; len: 14; CDR3aa: CSAIVGTGAYEQYF; CDR3nt: TGCAGTGCTATTGTCGGGACAGGGGCCTACGAGCAGTACTTC